This entry lists 30 T cell receptor beta chains sequenced from one sample in a study of cytomegalovirus exposure and HLA in healthy donors (dated by TCRdb to about 2017). Library preparation employed the immunoSEQ multiplex PCR assay. For the multiplex PCR, a mixture combining 60 forward primers for TCR Vbeta segments and 13 reverse primers for TCR Jbeta segments was used. The clones in this table, taken by TCRdb from immuneACCESS, are in-frame only. Not every clone is retained; where verified, under half of the shortfall comes from an unresolved V gene, and the cause of the rest is unknown. The sample yields 150,000 to 200,000 clones; approximately 80% were counted once. 1.5% to 2% of the sample belongs to the ten largest clones. Sequencing used PBMCs. All receptors derive from a woman in her thirties in good health and CMV-seronegative.

This sequence joins TRBV9 and TRBJ2-2, with TRBD2 as a possible D gene (5 bases). There are 13 residues in the CDR3. The germline V gene encodes CDR1 SGDLS and CDR2 YYNGEE. V was cut by 0 bases and J by 8 bases, with 8 bases left in between. The CDR3 loop is CASSVGGQGELFF. The DNA for the CDR3 is TGTGCCAGCAGCGTAGGAGGGCAGGGGGAGCTGTTTTTT.

The CDR3 here is CASKSTGDQPQHF. The CDR3 DNA sequence: TGTGCCAGCAAGTCCACGGGTGATCAGCCCCAGCATTTT. J is TRBJ1-5 and V is TRBV2, with unresolved D. The CDR3 covers 13 residues. The ends were cut back, 7 bases at V and 5 bases at J, with 12 bases in the middle. Germline assignment: CDR1 SNHLY and CDR2 FYNNEI.

This clone was detected only a few times. This chain connects TRBV11-3 to TRBJ2-2, with TRBD1 identical over 9 bases. The CDR3 runs to 14 residues. Losses at the gene ends were 4 bases for V and 6 bases for J; bases not matched to a gene: 3. The germline CDR1 and CDR2 sequences are SGHNT and YENEEA. CDR3 sequence reads: CASSSRQGAGELFF. The CDR3 nucleotides read TGTGCCAGCAGCTCCAGACAGGGGGCCGGGGAGCTGTTTTTT.

The chain carries TRBV13 and TRBJ1-1; 7 bases agree with TRBD1. The germline gives CDR1 PRHDT, CDR2 FYEKMQ (reference sequence). Trimming at V came to 5 bases and at J to 8 bases, leaving 5 bases not matched to a gene. CDR3 length: 12 amino acids. CDR3 bases: TGTGCCAGCAGCCCAGGGACAGCAGAAGCTTTCTTT. Its protein is CASSPGTAEAFF.

This CDR3 is CASSSRGNQPQHF. In DNA form, the CDR3 reads TGTGCCAGCAGCTCGAGGGGGAACCAGCCCCAGCATTTT. The chain uses TRBV13 and TRBJ1-5; weak D call: TRBD1 (6 bases). V was pared by 4 bases and J by 7 bases, with 11 bases between. Germline CDR1 PRHDT, CDR2 FYEKMQ (reference sequence). The length of the CDR3 is 13 residues.

For this clone: One end of the junction is discordant with germline, which a read error may explain. V is TRBV6-1 and J is TRBJ1-2; 8 bases line up with TRBD1. CDR3 length: 12 residues. Germline-derived CDR1 and CDR2 are MNHNS and SASEGT. The CDR3 loop reads CAGSGQGLSITF. For the CDR3, the DNA is TGTGCCGGCAGTGGACAGGGTCTGAGCATCACCTTC.

The rearrangement links TRBV19 to TRBJ1-6; D call uncertain. From germline, CDR1 is LNHDA and CDR2 SQIVND (reference sequence). V was cut by 7 bases and J by 7 bases, with 14 bases left in between. This CDR3 is 14 amino acids long. CDR3 protein: CASKYGEPNSPLHF. In nucleotides, the CDR3 is TGTGCCAGTAAATACGGGGAACCGAATTCACCCCTCCACTTT. The full variable domain, with the rest looked up from reference TRBV19 and TRBJ1-6, is DGGITQSPKYLFRKEGQNVTLSCEQNLNHDAMYWYRQDPGQGLRLIYYSQIVNDFQKGDIAEGYSVSREKKESFPLTVTSAQKNPTAFYLCASKYGEPNSPLHFGNGTRLTVT.

The rearrangement uses TRBV4-1 and TRBJ1-1, with unresolved D. Per germline, CDR1 MGHRA and CDR2 YSYEKL. Trimming took 2 bases from V and 7 from J, leaving 17 bases between them. CDR3 length: 15 amino acids. CDR3: CASSQPTSPSNEAFF. CDR3 sequence (DNA): TGCGCCAGCAGCCAACCGACGAGCCCTAGTAATGAAGCTTTCTTT.

This clone is a singleton in its sample. The V gene is TRBV9, the J gene TRBJ2-7, with 10 bases fitting TRBD1. The J segment lost 6 bases and the V segment lost 4 bases, leaving 7 bases of the junction unmatched. The germline CDR1 and CDR2 sequences are SGDLS and YYNGEE. The CDR3 runs to 14 residues. DNA of the CDR3: TGTGCCAGCAGCTACGGACAGGGGGTTGGCGAGCAGTACTTC. It is translated as CASSYGQGVGEQYF.

The chain is built from TRBV19 and TRBJ2-2; 9 nucleotides match TRBD2. V shed 1 base and J 7 bases; nucleotides not matched to a gene: 13. This CDR3 spans 18 amino acids. Germline CDR1 is LNHDA and CDR2 is SQIVND (reference sequence). Written as DNA, the CDR3 is TGTGCCAGTAGTATAGGGGTAGCGGGAGAAGGTGTCGGCGGGGAGCTGTTTTTT. Its translation: CASSIGVAGEGVGGELFF.

The chain recombines TRBV5-4 with TRBJ2-7, with 7 nucleotides matching TRBD1. The CDR3 spans 13 residues. Germline-derived CDR1 and CDR2 are SGHNT and YYREEE (reference sequence). With 5 bases clipped from V and 1 base from J, the junction kept 3 bases outside the gene matches. CDR3 bases: TGTGCCAGCAGTTGGGACAGTTCCTACGAGCAGTACTTC. Translated, it gives CASSWDSSYEQYF. Full variable domain (missing parts from reference TRBV5-4 and TRBJ2-7): ETGVTQSPTHLIKTRGQQVTLRCSSQSGHNTVSWYQQALGQGPQFIFQYYREEENGRGNFPPRFSGLQFPNYSSELNVNALELDDSALYLCASSWDSSYEQYFGPGTRLTVT.

The chain is built from TRBV6-1 and TRBJ1-2; D not resolved. This CDR3 is built from 13 residues. Trimming shortened V by 10 bases and J by 2 bases, and 14 bases separated the two germline ends. Germline V gene data show CDR1 as MNHNS and CDR2 as SASEGT. The CDR3, as DNA: TGTGCCACTACTTTGACACCCAACTATGGCTACACCTTC. Translated: CATTLTPNYGYTF.

The chain carries TRBV27 and TRBJ1-6, with a weak D call TRBD1 (6 bases). CDR3 size: 14 residues. V was clipped by 3 bases and J by 10 bases, with 13 bases between them. Germline V gives CDR1 MNHEY, CDR2 SMNVEV (reference sequence). The DNA for the CDR3 is TGTGCCAGCAGTTTTAGGGGGAATCGGTCACCCCTCCACTTT. This sequence encodes CASSFRGNRSPLHF.

CDR3 coding DNA: TGCGCCAGCAGCCAACCCCCTTTCTCAGCTGGTGCGGATGAGCAGTTCTTC. It is translated as CASSQPPFSAGADEQFF. The J gene is TRBJ2-1, the V gene TRBV4-3; D gene ambiguous. The CDR3 spans 17 residues. The V gene lost 2 bases and the J gene lost 8 bases, with 22 bases spanning the gap. CDR1 and CDR2 (germline): LGHNA, YSLEER.

This clone has a handful of counts. For the CDR3, the DNA is TGTGCCAGCAGTTATAATGACAGGACGAACACTGAAGCTTTCTTT. Translated, it gives CASSYNDRTNTEAFF. This chain connects TRBV6-6 to TRBJ1-1; D may be TRBD1 (6 bases). The CDR3 has 15 residues. Germline CDR1 MNHNY, CDR2 SVGAGI (reference sequence). The V and J ends lost 3 bases and 1 base respectively, with 12 bases between them.

V gene TRBV6-5 combines with J gene TRBJ2-3, with D perhaps matching TRBD2 (6 bases). The V end lost 8 bases, the J end lost 2 bases, and 14 bases lay between the germline ends. CDR3 length: 14 amino acids. Germline loops: CDR1 MNHEY, CDR2 SVGAGI. This CDR3 is CASGRGRNTDTQYF. In DNA form, the CDR3 reads TGTGCCAGCGGCCGAGGGAGGAACACAGATACGCAGTATTTT.

The sample holds one count of this clone. The chain joins TRBV6-5 to TRBJ1-2; 8 positions agree with TRBD1. Germline lookup yields CDR1 MNHEY and CDR2 SVGAGI. The CDR3 has 13 amino acids. The trim removed 5 bases at V and 6 bases at J, leaving 5 bases unmatched. The chain's CDR3 is CASSPQGGNGYTF. CDR3 nucleotide sequence: TGTGCCAGCAGTCCACAGGGGGGTAATGGCTACACCTTC.

This chain links TRBV5-6 with TRBJ2-7, with a possible D match to TRBD1 (6 bases). The length of the CDR3 is 14 residues. V was shortened by 0 bases and J by 6 bases, with 13 bases between the two germline ends. The V gene's germline CDR1 is SGHDT and CDR2 YYEEEE. CDR3 bases: TGTGCCAGCAGCTTGGCGAGCCCAGGGGTCGAGCAGTACTTC. It yields the protein CASSLASPGVEQYF.

The chain recombines TRBV10-1 with TRBJ2-1; D perhaps matches TRBD2 (5 bases). Germline CDR1 WNHNN, CDR2 SYGVQD (reference sequence). CDR3 size: 13 residues. V lost 5 bases and J lost 9, with 14 bases in between. The CDR3 is CASSLQRGGEQFF. CDR3 bases: TGCGCCAGCAGTCTACAGCGTGGAGGTGAGCAGTTCTTC.

The CDR3 region is CASSHFGTSGSDEQFF. In nucleotides, the CDR3 is TGCGCCAGCAGCCATTTCGGGACTAGCGGGAGCGATGAGCAGTTCTTC. The chain employs TRBV5-1 and TRBJ2-1, with 14 bases aligning to TRBD2. V was pared by 4 bases and J by 8 bases, with 8 bases of the junction left unmatched. This CDR3 spans 16 amino acids. Germline CDR1 SGHRS, CDR2 YFSETQ.

The rearrangement joins TRBV5-1 to TRBJ2-5, with TRBD2 matching over 8 bases. CDR1 is SGHRS, CDR2 YFSETQ, per germline. V was pared by 4 bases and J by 1 base, with 6 bases of the junction left unmatched. This CDR3 spans 15 amino acids. CDR3 DNA sequence: TGCGCCAGCAGCGTAGGCGGGGGGTCCCAAGAGACCCAGTACTTC. Its protein product is CASSVGGGSQETQYF.

This sequence joins TRBV30 and TRBJ1-1; D call uncertain. The CDR3 is made up of 11 amino acids. Trimming stripped 5 bases from V and 6 bases from J, with 10 bases between. The germline V gene has CDR1 GTSNPN and CDR2 SVGIG (reference sequence). The CDR3, as DNA: TGTGCCTGGCGCGGATGGGCTGAAGCTTTCTTT. Amino acids: CAWRGWAEAFF.

J is TRBJ2-1 and V is TRBV6-5, with a weak D call TRBD2 (5 bases). This CDR3 region has 13 residues. Trimming removed 4 bases from V and 9 bases from J, with 13 bases in between. Germline values: CDR1 MNHEY, CDR2 SVGAGI. The CDR3 DNA follows: TGTGCCAGCAGTTCCGGGGAGCGATTTGAGCAGTTCTTC. Translated, it gives CASSSGERFEQFF.

This CDR3 is CASSFTGSNEKLFF. CDR3 sequence (DNA): TGCGCCAGCAGTTTTACCGGGTCTAATGAAAAACTGTTTTTT. V and J are TRBV10-2 and TRBJ1-4; no reliable D call. The germline gives CDR1 WSHSY, CDR2 SAAADI. The CDR3 spans 14 residues. V lost 5 bases and J 3 bases, leaving 10 bases between the germline ends.

The genes are TRBV9 and TRBJ2-5, with 12 bases lining up with TRBD2. The trim removed 3 bases at V and 0 bases at J, leaving 3 bases unmatched. The CDR3 loop spans 16 amino acids. Germline CDR1 SGDLS, CDR2 YYNGEE. As DNA, the CDR3 is TGTGCCAGCAGCGGGACTAGCGGGACGTACCAAGAGACCCAGTACTTC. This encodes CASSGTSGTYQETQYF.

V gene TRBV2 combines with J gene TRBJ2-1; TRBD2 aligns across 7 bases. Trimming took 4 bases from V and 7 from J; bases not matched to a gene: 13. Germline lookup yields CDR1 SNHLY and CDR2 FYNNEI. CDR3 length: 16 amino acids. The CDR3 protein is CASSAVGGGGWNEQFF. Here the CDR3 DNA reads TGTGCCAGCAGTGCTGTTGGAGGCGGGGGTTGGAATGAGCAGTTCTTC.

V usage is TRBV19 and J usage is TRBJ1-5, with 9 nucleotides matching TRBD1. The CDR3 is 15 residues long. Losses at the gene ends were 6 bases for V and 5 bases for J; bases not matched to a gene: 8. CDR1 LNHDA and CDR2 SQIVND come from the germline V gene (reference sequence). Here the CDR3 DNA reads TGTGCCAGTAGACTATCATGGGACAGGGATCAGCCCCAGCATTTT. Its translation is CASRLSWDRDQPQHF.

The rearrangement joins TRBV28 to TRBJ1-2, with 10 nucleotides matching TRBD1. Germline V gene sequence: CDR1 MDHEN, CDR2 SYDVKM. With V trimmed by 6 bases and J by 3 bases, 7 bases remained unmatched. This CDR3 is built from 15 residues. The chain's CDR3 is CASRPRGTGDYGYTF. In nucleotides, the CDR3 is TGTGCCAGCAGACCTCGCGGGACAGGGGACTATGGCTACACCTTC.

The genes are TRBV2 and TRBJ1-2; D perhaps matches TRBD1 (6 bases). Trimming left V 3 bases short and J 4 bases short, with 15 bases between. The CDR3 has 15 amino acids. The germline gives CDR1 SNHLY, CDR2 FYNNEI. CDR3 nucleotide sequence: TGTGCCAGCAGTGACGATACAGGGAGTATCTATGGCTACACCTTC. Its protein product is CASSDDTGSIYGYTF.

This chain joins TRBV5-1 and TRBJ1-1; D remains ambiguous. The CDR3 has 12 residues. Germline V gives CDR1 SGHRS, CDR2 YFSETQ. The V and J ends lost 5 bases and 1 base respectively, with 6 bases between them. CDR3 bases: TGCGCCAGCAGAGAGAGGAACACTGAAGCTTTCTTT. This encodes CASRERNTEAFF.